These 21 T cell receptor beta chains were all obtained from the same sample, sequenced in a study of CD8 T cells in Susac syndrome. Random hexamers were used to reverse transcribe an amount of about 0.45 to 1 ug RNA. TCRdb reprocessed the immunoSEQ multiplex PCR reads with MiXCR, giving one entry per CDR3 protein. The sample yields more than 65,000 distinct CDR3 sequences, approximately 95% seen once. Sequenced sample: CD8+ T cells from PBMCs. Source of these receptors: a human donor with Susac syndrome.

The chain is built from TRBV6-4 and TRBJ2-3, with TRBD1 matching over 12 bases. The V gene end was trimmed by 2 bases and the J gene end by 4 bases; junction bases not matched to a gene: 1. Germline V gene lookup returns CDR1 MRHNA and CDR2 SNTAGT. CDR3 length: 15 amino acids. The CDR3 DNA is TGTGCCAGCAGTGACGGGACAGGGGGCGCAGATACGCAGTATTTT. Translating it yields CASSDGTGGADTQYF.

The rearrangement joins TRBV11-2 to TRBJ1-1; 8 bases are shared with TRBD1. There are 14 residues in the CDR3. J gave up 1 base and V 5 bases, and 3 bases lay outside the gene matches. The germline V gene encodes CDR1 SGHAT and CDR2 FQNNGV. CDR3 in amino acids: CASSLDRENTEAFF. CDR3 sequence (DNA): TGTGCCAGCAGCCTGGACAGGGAGAACACTGAAGCTTTCTTT.

V gene TRBV4-1 combines with J gene TRBJ2-7; 8 positions match TRBD2. The CDR3 is 15 residues long. V lost 4 bases, J lost 4 bases, and 9 bases stayed unmatched. Germline V CDR1 and CDR2: MGHRA, YSYEKL. The CDR3 region has the DNA TGCGCCAGCAGCCTCAGCGGGAGTCCTTCGTACGAGCAGTACTTC. As protein: CASSLSGSPSYEQYF.

The rearrangement uses TRBV7-9 and TRBJ2-2, with 7 bases that match TRBD1. Trimming at V came to 5 bases and at J to 2 bases, leaving 5 bases not matched to a gene. The germline V gene encodes CDR1 SEHNR and CDR2 FQNEAQ (reference sequence). The CDR3 loop spans 15 amino acids. CDR3 DNA: TGTGCCAGCAGCCACCGGGACAGTAACACCGGGGAGCTGTTTTTT. The encoded protein is CASSHRDSNTGELFF.

The chain employs TRBV27 and TRBJ2-2; D not certain. In germline, CDR1 is MNHEY, CDR2 SMNVEV (reference sequence). This CDR3 region has 11 residues. With 7 bases removed from V and 3 bases from J, the gap between germline ends came to 3 bases. The chain's CDR3 is CASTDTGELFF. DNA of the CDR3: TGTGCCAGCACTGACACCGGGGAGCTGTTTTTT.

The V and J genes are TRBV30 and TRBJ2-1; 10 bases match TRBD2. The CDR3 has 14 residues. J was trimmed by 1 base and V by 8 bases; bases with no gene match: 5. Germline CDR1 reads GTSNPN; CDR2 reads SVGIG (reference sequence). The DNA of the CDR3 is TGTGCCACGACTAGCGGGCGATCCTACAATGAGCAGTTCTTC. This codes for CATTSGRSYNEQFF.

Turning to this clonotype: The junction departs from the called germline gene at one end, perhaps through a read error. V usage is TRBV5-6 and J usage is TRBJ1-1; a possible D gene is TRBD1 (6 bases). The CDR3 has 13 residues. Per germline, CDR1 SGHDT and CDR2 YYEEEE. The DNA of the CDR3 is TGTGCCAGCAGCTTCGGGGGGGACACTGAAGTTTTCTTT. Translating gives CASSFGGDTEVFF. The full variable domain, rest sourced from reference TRBV5-6 and TRBJ1-1, is DAGVTQSPTHLIKTRGQQVTLRCSPKSGHDTVSWYQQALGQGPQFIFQYYEEEERQRGNFPDRFSGHQFPNYSSELNVNALLLGDSALYLCASSFGGDTEVFFGQGTRLTVV.

The genes are TRBV10-3 and TRBJ2-7; no clear D. CDR3 length: 17 residues. Trimming pared 2 bases from V and 6 bases from J, leaving 23 bases between. Germline V gene lookup returns CDR1 ENHRY and CDR2 SYGVKD. The CDR3, as DNA: TGTGCCATCAGTGAGCCAATAATGCGGACCCTCGGCCCCGAGCAGTACTTC. Translated, it gives CAISEPIMRTLGPEQYF.

The CDR3 protein is CASLGDRDQETQYF. In nucleotides, the CDR3 is TGTGCCTCGCTGGGGGACAGAGACCAAGAGACCCAGTACTTC. The chain carries TRBV28 and TRBJ2-5; 7 nucleotides align to TRBD1. The CDR3 has 14 residues. Germline CDR1 MDHEN, CDR2 SYDVKM. With 11 bases clipped from V and 0 bases from J, the junction kept 9 bases outside the gene matches.

This clonotype appeared once. The J gene is TRBJ2-7, the V gene TRBV29-1; 8 nucleotides match TRBD2. The length of the CDR3 is 12 residues. With V trimmed by 3 bases and J by 4 bases, 2 bases remained unmatched. Germline V gene sequence: CDR1 SQVTM, CDR2 ANQGSEA. In DNA form, the CDR3 reads TGCAGCGTTGATCCGGGAGGGTACGAGCAGTACTTC. As protein: CSVDPGGYEQYF.

The chain combines TRBV29-1 with TRBJ1-2; no definite D call. V lost 4 bases and J lost 2, with 11 bases in between. CDR1 SQVTM and CDR2 ANQGSEA come from the germline V gene. CDR3 size: 13 residues. DNA for the CDR3: TGCAGCGTTGTTGACTCTTGGAACTATGGCTACACCTTC. Residues: CSVVDSWNYGYTF.

The chain is built from TRBV29-1 and TRBJ1-1; D gene ambiguous. The V and J ends lost 4 bases and 1 base respectively, with 7 bases between them. CDR1 and CDR2 from the germline V gene are SQVTM and ANQGSEA. The CDR3 extends over 12 amino acids. The CDR3 region has the DNA TGCAGCGTTGTATCTGAGAACACTGAAGCTTTCTTT. This encodes CSVVSENTEAFF.

The chain uses TRBV15 and TRBJ2-3; D might be TRBD2 (5 bases). The germline V gene has CDR1 LNHNV and CDR2 YYDKDF (reference sequence). This CDR3 comprises 15 residues. Trimming removed 3 bases from V and 0 bases from J, with 10 bases in between. Here the CDR3 reads CATSSRRPSTDTQYF. CDR3 in DNA: TGTGCCACCAGCAGCCGGAGGCCTAGCACAGATACGCAGTATTTT.

The chain uses TRBV5-4 and TRBJ2-7; no clear D. The CDR3 loop spans 15 amino acids. Trimming shortened V by 4 bases and J by 4 bases, and 18 bases separated the two germline ends. The germline V gene has CDR1 SGHNT and CDR2 YYREEE (reference sequence). The CDR3 reads CASSMGFLGSYEQYF. The CDR3 nucleotides are TGTGCCAGCAGCATGGGTTTTCTGGGCTCTTACGAGCAGTACTTC.

The chain recombines TRBV6-2 or TRBV6-3 with TRBJ2-2; 9 nucleotides line up with TRBD1. This CDR3 region has 15 residues. Germline loops: CDR1 MNHEY, CDR2 SVGEGT. Losses at the gene ends were 5 bases for V and 5 bases for J; bases not matched to a gene: 6. The CDR3 DNA reads as TGTGCCAGCAGTCCGGACAGGGGAGGAACCGGGGAGCTGTTTTTT. This sequence encodes CASSPDRGGTGELFF.

The V and J genes are TRBV3-1 and TRBJ1-1; D ambiguous. Germline V gives CDR1 LGHDT, CDR2 YNNKEL (reference sequence). The CDR3 runs 13 residues. The V gene lost 4 bases and the J gene lost 4 bases, with 10 bases spanning the gap. The CDR3: CASSPTGSTEAFF. The CDR3 coding sequence is TGTGCCAGCAGCCCTACGGGGAGCACTGAAGCTTTCTTT.

V usage is TRBV27 and J usage is TRBJ2-7; D call uncertain. Germline CDR1 is MNHEY and CDR2 is SMNVEV (reference sequence). The germline V and J ends were trimmed by 5 bases and 6 bases, with 14 bases remaining between them. This CDR3 has 13 amino acids. CDR3 protein: CASSPPGRSEQYF. The CDR3 bases are TGTGCCAGCAGTCCACCCGGACGGTCCGAGCAGTACTTC.

This rearrangement joins TRBV25-1 to TRBJ2-3; D is unclear. The CDR3 runs to 16 residues. Germline CDR1 and CDR2: MGHDK and SYGVNS. The V gene lost 1 base and the J gene lost 4 bases, with 15 bases spanning the gap. This CDR3 reads CASSEWQDYEPDTQYF. For the CDR3, the DNA is TGTGCCAGCAGTGAATGGCAGGATTATGAGCCAGATACGCAGTATTTT.

V is TRBV20-1 and J is TRBJ2-3, with 8 bases identical to TRBD2. This CDR3 has 12 residues. Germline V gene sequence: CDR1 DFQATT, CDR2 SNEGSKA (reference sequence). V was pared by 7 bases and J by 1 base, with 1 base of the junction left unmatched. Here the CDR3 reads CSVREGTDTQYF. Here the CDR3 DNA reads TGCAGTGTGCGGGAGGGCACAGATACGCAGTATTTT.

The chain carries TRBV10-3 and TRBJ2-7; no reliable D call. The V end lost 4 bases, the J end lost 6 bases, and 7 bases lay between the germline ends. CDR1 is ENHRY, CDR2 SYGVKD, per germline. There are 11 residues in the CDR3. The CDR3 loop reads CAISASVEQYF. DNA of the CDR3: TGTGCCATCAGTGCGAGCGTCGAGCAGTACTTC.

The chain couples TRBV30 to TRBJ1-1; D uncertain. Germline V gene sequence: CDR1 GTSNPN, CDR2 SVGIG (reference sequence). The CDR3 loop spans 12 amino acids. The V and J ends lost 5 bases and 2 bases respectively, with 9 bases between them. In nucleotides, the CDR3 is TGTGCCTGGGGTCCAGTAAACACTGAAGCTTTCTTT. This codes for CAWGPVNTEAFF.